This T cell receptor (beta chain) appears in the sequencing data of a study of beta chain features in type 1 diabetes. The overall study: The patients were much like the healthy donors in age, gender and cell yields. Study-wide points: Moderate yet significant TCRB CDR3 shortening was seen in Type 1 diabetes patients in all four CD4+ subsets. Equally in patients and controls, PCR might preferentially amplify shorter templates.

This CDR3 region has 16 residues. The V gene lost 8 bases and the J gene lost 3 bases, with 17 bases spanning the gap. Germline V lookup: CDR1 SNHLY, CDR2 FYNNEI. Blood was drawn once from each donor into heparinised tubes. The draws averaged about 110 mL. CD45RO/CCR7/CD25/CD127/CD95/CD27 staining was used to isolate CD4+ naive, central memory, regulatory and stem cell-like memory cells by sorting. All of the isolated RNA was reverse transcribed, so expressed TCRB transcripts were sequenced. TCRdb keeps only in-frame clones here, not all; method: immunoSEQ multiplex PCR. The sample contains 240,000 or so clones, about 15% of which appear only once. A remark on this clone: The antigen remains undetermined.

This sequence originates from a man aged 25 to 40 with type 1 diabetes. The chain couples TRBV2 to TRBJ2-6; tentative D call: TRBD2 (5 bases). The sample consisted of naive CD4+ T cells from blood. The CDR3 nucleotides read TGTGCCAGCGCACCCACAAGGGAGAGTGGGGCCAACGTCCTGACTTTC. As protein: CASAPTRESGANVLTF.